One and the same sample provided the 26 T cell receptor beta chains below, sequenced in a study of blood T cell repertoires in COVID-19 (dated by TCRdb to about 2020). Library prep was done by the immunoSEQ multiplex PCR assay. TCRdb stores this immuneACCESS table with in-frame sequences only. Part of the clones is absent; in the studies checked, under half of the shortfall reflects unresolved V genes, and no reason is known for the rest. In this sample the table shows hundreds of thousands of clones, 89% of which occur a single time. The ten largest account for roughly an eighth of the sample. The specimen was peripheral blood. The receptors shown here come from a woman between 55 and 75 years old with acute or convalescent COVID-19.

This rearrangement joins TRBV27 to TRBJ2-3; 11 nucleotides line up with TRBD1. The CDR3 contains 18 residues. V trimming: 6 bases; J trimming: 0 bases; junction bases outside the gene matches: 11. In germline, CDR1 is MNHEY, CDR2 SMNVEV (reference sequence). The CDR3 DNA reads TGTGCCAGCAGGAGCCGGGACAGGGGGGAAGATAGCACAGATACGCAGTATTTT. Its translation is CASRSRDRGEDSTDTQYF.

The chain has TRBV7-2 and TRBJ2-1; possible D gene TRBD2, 5 bases. There are 13 residues in the CDR3. V was clipped by 2 bases and J by 4 bases, with 6 bases between them. Per germline, CDR1 SGHTA and CDR2 FQGNSA. CDR3 in amino acids: CASSLRGYNEQFF. The CDR3 DNA sequence: TGTGCCAGCAGCTTACGGGGTTACAATGAGCAGTTCTTC.

This rearrangement joins TRBV27 to TRBJ1-2, with D possibly TRBD1 on 6 matching bases. Germline V lookup: CDR1 MNHEY, CDR2 SMNVEV (reference sequence). The CDR3 contains 14 residues. Trimming took 2 bases from V and 5 from J, leaving 12 bases between them. The DNA of the CDR3 is TGTGCCAGCAGTTTAGCGGGGGCTCATTATGGCTACACCTTC. As protein: CASSLAGAHYGYTF.

The chain links TRBV5-8 to TRBJ1-2, with D possibly being TRBD1 (6 bases). The CDR3 covers 15 residues. Per the germline V gene, CDR1 is SGHTS and CDR2 is YDEGEE. Deletions cut 4 bases from V and 4 bases from J, with 17 bases between. CDR3 sequence: CASSTDSRFTYGYTF. The CDR3 DNA follows: TGTGCCAGCAGCACGGACAGCCGGTTTACCTATGGCTACACCTTC.

This chain uses TRBV28 with TRBJ1-2; D is possibly TRBD1 (6 bases). There are 13 residues in the CDR3. The V end was cut by 1 base, the J end by 8 bases, with 11 bases between. CDR1 is MDHEN and CDR2 is SYDVKM in the germline V gene. The CDR3: CASSLSTGRGYTF. In DNA form, the CDR3 reads TGTGCCAGCAGTTTATCCACAGGGCGAGGCTACACCTTC.

The sample holds one count of this clone. The CDR3 spells CASSQGQLNSPLHF. DNA of the CDR3: TGTGCCAGCAGTCAGGGACAGTTGAATTCACCCCTCCACTTT. J is TRBJ1-6 and V is TRBV27; 7 bases align to TRBD1. V trimming: 5 bases; J trimming: 7 bases; junction bases outside the gene matches: 5. Germline values: CDR1 MNHEY, CDR2 SMNVEV (reference sequence). The CDR3 is made up of 14 amino acids.

The chain combines TRBV28 with TRBJ1-1; 8 bases fit TRBD1. The CDR3 runs to 13 residues. V shed 6 bases, J shed 5 bases, and the junction held 5 bases outside the gene matches. From germline, CDR1 is MDHEN and CDR2 SYDVKM. CDR3 sequence reads: CASRETGGTEAFF. In DNA, the CDR3 is TGTGCCAGCAGAGAAACAGGGGGAACTGAAGCTTTCTTT.

V is TRBV2 and J is TRBJ2-7; 8 bases align to TRBD1. CDR1 and CDR2 from the germline V gene are SNHLY and FYNNEI. The CDR3 spans 12 residues. J was trimmed by 9 bases and V by 5 bases; bases with no gene match: 6. CDR3 in amino acids: CASSPDRVGQYF. The CDR3 DNA reads TGTGCCAGCAGTCCGGACAGGGTAGGGCAGTACTTC.

The chain recombines TRBV18 with TRBJ2-4, with TRBD1 as a possible D gene (5 bases). The V end was cut by 3 bases, the J end by 4 bases, with 13 bases between. The CDR3 length is 15 residues. The germline CDR1 and CDR2 sequences are KGHSH and LQKENI. The CDR3 loop is CASSPYDRSKNIQYF. In nucleotides, the CDR3 is TGTGCCAGCTCACCTTATGACAGATCAAAAAACATTCAGTACTTC.

In DNA form, the CDR3 reads TGTGCCAGCAGTGATGGAGAGTATGGCTACACCTTC. As protein: CASSDGEYGYTF. The rearrangement links TRBV6-1 to TRBJ1-2; D not certain. Deletions cut 3 bases from V and 5 bases from J, with 7 bases between. The CDR3 runs to 12 residues. Germline V gives CDR1 MNHNS, CDR2 SASEGT.

This clone showed up many times. This sequence joins TRBV11-3 and TRBJ2-1, with D perhaps matching TRBD2 (5 bases). The V end was cut by 2 bases, the J end by 8 bases, with 16 bases between. The CDR3 loop spans 15 amino acids. Germline V lookup: CDR1 SGHNT, CDR2 YENEEA. The CDR3 protein is CASSLKRNTIDEQFF. Written as DNA, the CDR3 is TGTGCCAGCAGCTTAAAGCGGAACACGATCGATGAGCAGTTCTTC.

The chain uses TRBV28 and TRBJ1-4; a weak D match, TRBD1 (6 bases). The CDR3 runs 14 residues. Germline loops: CDR1 MDHEN, CDR2 SYDVKM. The V and J ends lost 5 bases and 1 base respectively, with 8 bases between them. The CDR3 sequence is CASSPRGTNEKLFF. CDR3 sequence (DNA): TGTGCCAGCAGTCCCAGGGGAACTAATGAAAAACTGTTTTTT. Drawing the rest from reference TRBV28 and TRBJ1-4, the complete variable domain is DVKVTQSSRYLVKRTGEKVFLECVQDMDHENMFWYRQDPGLGLRLIYFSYDVKMKEKGDIPEGYSVSREKKERFSLILESASTNQTSMYLCASSPRGTNEKLFFGSGTQLSVL.

This clone has just a few counts. The V and J genes are TRBV2 and TRBJ1-5, with TRBD1 as a possible D gene (5 bases). V was trimmed by 8 bases and J by 4 bases, leaving 24 bases between them. Germline V CDR1 and CDR2: SNHLY, FYNNEI. The CDR3 sequence is 17 residues long. DNA for the CDR3: TGTGCCAGCCGAACTCAGGGTTCGGGGAGGTTTAATCAGCCCCAGCATTTT. Its translation is CASRTQGSGRFNQPQHF.

The chain links TRBV6-6 to TRBJ2-3; D may be TRBD1 (6 bases). The CDR3 runs 14 residues. Germline V CDR1 and CDR2: MNHNY, SVGAGI (reference sequence). Trimming pared 2 bases from V and 4 bases from J, leaving 10 bases between. DNA for the CDR3: TGTGCCAGCAGTTACCCAGGGGTGGCAGATACGCAGTATTTT. Encoded protein: CASSYPGVADTQYF.

The chain has TRBV21-1 and TRBJ2-5; the table's D call, TRBD2, was not checked against the DNA. TRBV21-1 is designated a pseudogene. CDR3 length equals 16 residues. CDR3 nucleotides: TGTGCCAGCAGCAAAAGGACTAGCGCAATTCAAGAGACCCAGTACTTC. Translation gives CASSKRTSAIQETQYF.

The genes are TRBV5-4 and TRBJ2-5; 10 nucleotides agree with TRBD1. Germline CDR1 reads SGHNT; CDR2 reads YYREEE (reference sequence). There are 15 residues in the CDR3. After removal of 3 bases from V and 5 bases from J, the junction contained 7 bases not matched to a gene. The CDR3 region is CASSSSGTGVETQYF. The DNA for the CDR3 is TGTGCCAGCAGCTCCTCCGGGACAGGGGTTGAGACCCAGTACTTC. Based on the CDR3 plus reference TRBV5-4 and TRBJ2-5, the full variable domain is ETGVTQSPTHLIKTRGQQVTLRCSSQSGHNTVSWYQQALGQGPQFIFQYYREEENGRGNFPPRFSGLQFPNYSSELNVNALELDDSALYLCASSSSGTGVETQYFGPGTRLLVL.

V usage is TRBV28 and J usage is TRBJ1-5, with D possibly matching TRBD1 (5 bases). The CDR3 sequence is 12 residues long. The V end lost 5 bases, the J end lost 4 bases, and 6 bases lay between the germline ends. Germline-derived CDR1 and CDR2 are MDHEN and SYDVKM. CDR3 in DNA: TGTGCCAGCAGTCGACAGAATCAGCCCCAGCATTTT. It codes for CASSRQNQPQHF.

The chain uses TRBV5-1 and TRBJ1-2, with 7 bases fitting TRBD1. Germline assignment: CDR1 SGHRS and CDR2 YFSETQ. The CDR3 is 14 residues long. Trimming took 4 bases from V and 7 from J; bases not matched to a gene: 10. The CDR3 loop reads CASSPLDRVGGYTF. CDR3 sequence (DNA): TGCGCCAGCAGCCCACTCGACAGGGTGGGTGGCTACACCTTC.

The chain recombines TRBV2 with TRBJ2-7; D is uncertain. The CDR3 is 13 amino acids. V was pared by 11 bases and J by 5 bases, with 19 bases between. Germline CDR1 reads SNHLY; CDR2 reads FYNNEI. CDR3 DNA sequence: TGTGCCTGCTCGCCCTTAGTCGTCAACGAGCAGTACTTC. Its translation is CACSPLVVNEQYF.

V gene TRBV5-8 combines with J gene TRBJ2-5; 12 bases are shared with TRBD2. CDR1 and CDR2 (germline): SGHTS, YDEGEE. This CDR3 comprises 15 residues. V shed 3 bases, J shed 4 bases, and the junction held 4 bases outside the gene matches. CDR3 in amino acids: CASSSSGRAGETQYF. The CDR3 DNA follows: TGTGCCAGCAGCTCTAGCGGGAGGGCCGGAGAGACCCAGTACTTC.

Points on this clone: Other DNA sequences in this sample translate to the same CDR3. This chain joins TRBV7-2 and TRBJ1-2, with D unresolved. This CDR3 is 14 amino acids long. The ends were cut back, 1 base at V and 0 bases at J, with 6 bases in the middle. Per the germline V gene, CDR1 is SGHTA and CDR2 is FQGNSA. CDR3 sequence (DNA): TGTGCCAGCAGCTTAGGGGGAGCTAACTATGGCTACACCTTC. It translates to CASSLGGANYGYTF.

The chain joins TRBV19 to TRBJ2-3; D ambiguous. With 1 base removed from V and 0 bases from J, the gap between germline ends came to 5 bases. The CDR3 totals 14 residues. The germline gives CDR1 LNHDA, CDR2 SQIVND (reference sequence). In DNA form, the CDR3 reads TGTGCCAGTAGTATAGGTCTTAGCACAGATACGCAGTATTTT. It is translated as CASSIGLSTDTQYF.

This chain joins TRBV29-1 and TRBJ2-1; D ambiguous. Trimming took 8 bases from V and 7 from J, leaving 12 bases between them. This CDR3 has 11 amino acids. Germline CDR1 and CDR2: SQVTM and ANQGSEA. The CDR3 protein is CSLYLRNEQFF. CDR3 sequence (DNA): TGCAGCCTATATCTACGGAATGAGCAGTTCTTC.

The chain has TRBV12-1 and TRBJ2-3; TRBD2, the D gene given by the table, was not confirmed from the DNA. TRBV12-1 is a pseudogene locus. This CDR3 contains 19 residues. The CDR3 coding sequence is TGTGCCAGCAGCTCGGGACTAGCGGGGCTAAAATCTAGCACAGATACGCAGTATTTT. Residues: CASSSGLAGLKSSTDTQYF.

The J gene is TRBJ2-5, the V gene TRBV4-1; perhaps TRBD1 as D (5 bases). This CDR3 contains 16 residues. Germline lookup yields CDR1 MGHRA and CDR2 YSYEKL. Trimming removed 2 bases at V and 1 base at J, with 14 bases between. CDR3 nucleotide sequence: TGCGCCAGCAGCCAATCTTATTTTACAGGCCAAGAGACCCAGTACTTC. Residues: CASSQSYFTGQETQYF.

The gene calls are TRBV29-1 and TRBJ2-2; maybe TRBD2 (5 bases). The germline gives CDR1 SQVTM, CDR2 ANQGSEA. Trimming took 2 bases from V and 5 from J, leaving 15 bases between them. The CDR3 contains 15 residues. This CDR3 is CSVESAGMETGELFF. In DNA form, the CDR3 reads TGCAGCGTTGAAAGCGCCGGGATGGAAACCGGGGAGCTGTTTTTT.